This T cell receptor beta chain was found in a study of OX40 agonist ivuxolimab in advanced cancers. As for the study in general: Patients undergoing dose escalation presented with hepatocellular carcinoma, melanoma, renal cell or head and neck cancer. Partial responses were recorded for three patients, including one with hepatocellular carcinoma and two with cutaneous melanoma.

Sequencing used immunoSEQ multiplex PCR; TCRdb keeps in-frame clones, though not all of them. The data hold around 71,000 clones, with roughly 80% observed a single time. CDR1 SGDLS and CDR2 YYNGEE come from the germline V gene. Between the trimmed V and J ends, which lost 6 bases and 4 bases, there was a span of 10 bases. This CDR3 is built from 12 residues. The TCR comes from an adult with an advanced solid tumor such as melanoma, head and neck, liver or kidney cancer. The genes are TRBV9 and TRBJ1-1, with unresolved D. Specimen: CD4+ or CD8+ T cells sorted from blood, collected in a trial of the OX40 agonist ivuxolimab. The CDR3 loop is CASNRVRTEAFF. CDR3 bases: TGTGCCAGCAATCGGGTGCGCACTGAAGCTTTCTTT.